This TCR beta chain was obtained from a study of Graves' ophthalmopathy and Graves' hyperthyroidism. Study-level points and caveats: A 13-signature model separated ophthalmopathy from stable hyperthyroidism, around 90% sensitivity, around 79% specificity.

The CDR3 is 14 residues long. Losses at the gene ends were 6 bases for V and 2 bases for J; bases not matched to a gene: 3. Germline V gene lookup returns CDR1 SGHTA and CDR2 FQGTGA. This clonotype occurred many times. Its specificity is unknown. RNA transcripts were the template, and TCR beta CDR3 regions were amplified from them. A first-round RT-PCR used HTBI primers, followed by a second-round multiplex PCR. MiXCR was run by TCRdb on the multiplex PCR reads, yielding one entry per CDR3 protein. The sample holds approximately 410,000 distinct CDR3 sequences, roughly 14% seen once. The TCR sequence derives from a young woman with stable Graves' hyperthyroidism. The source material was peripheral blood. V and J are TRBV7-3 and TRBJ2-5; 10 positions match TRBD2. The CDR3 region has the DNA TGTGCCAGCAGTAAGCGGGGGGGACAAGAGACCCAGTACTTC. This encodes CASSKRGGQETQYF.